The 9 T cell receptor beta chains presented below share a single source sample, sequenced in a study of blood T cell repertoires in COVID-19 (dated by TCRdb to 2018 to 2020). Library prep was done by the immunoSEQ multiplex PCR assay. TCRdb took this table from immuneACCESS and kept in-frame rearrangements with V and J called. Such tables lack part of the clones; where checked against another copy, unresolved V genes explain under half of the gap, and the rest is unexplained. Present in this sample are about 200,000 clones, about 80% of which were seen just once. Jointly, the top ten make up approximately 15% of the sample. The sequencing sample was made of PBMCs or T cells enriched from blood (not recorded which). These receptors came from a man aged 40-50 years who had recovered from COVID-19.

V gene TRBV28 combines with J gene TRBJ2-5; 10 bases are shared with TRBD1. Germline CDR1 and CDR2: MDHEN and SYDVKM. V was pared by 6 bases and J by 4 bases, with 2 bases of the junction left unmatched. This CDR3 has 13 residues. DNA of the CDR3: TGTGCCAGCAGGGGACAGGGGAGAGAGACCCAGTACTTC. This codes for CASRGQGRETQYF.

CDR3: CASSLDGAGGPQHF. In nucleotides, the CDR3 is TGTGCCAGCAGCTTAGACGGGGCGGGGGGGCCCCAGCATTTT. V usage is TRBV7-2 and J usage is TRBJ1-5; maybe TRBD1 (5 bases). The CDR3 consists of 14 residues. V was trimmed by 1 base and J by 9 bases, leaving 13 bases between them. Germline assignment: CDR1 SGHTA and CDR2 FQGNSA. The whole variable domain, filled in from reference TRBV7-2 and TRBJ1-5, reads GAGVSQSPSNKVTEKGKDVELRCDPISGHTALYWYRQSLGQGLEFLIYFQGNSAPDKSGLPSDRFSAERTGGSVSTLTIQRTQQEDSAVYLCASSLDGAGGPQHFGDGTRLSIL.

The chain carries TRBV28 and TRBJ1-2; 9 bases map to TRBD1. Germline assignment: CDR1 MDHEN and CDR2 SYDVKM. This CDR3 has 14 amino acids. V shed 2 bases and J 5 bases; nucleotides not matched to a gene: 3. The CDR3 DNA follows: TGTGCCAGCAGTTTACAGACAGGGGGGTATGGCTACACCTTC. Translation gives CASSLQTGGYGYTF.

This sequence joins TRBV7-6 and TRBJ2-5, with 7 bases lining up with TRBD2. Germline V gives CDR1 SGHVS, CDR2 FNYEAQ. J lost 9 bases, V lost 1 base, and 11 bases had no gene match. The CDR3 covers 15 residues. Here the CDR3 DNA reads TGTGCCAGCAGCTTAGAGAGCGGGGCGAGCCGTGCCCAGTACTTC. Its translation: CASSLESGASRAQYF.

The V call is TRBV7-8, the J call TRBJ2-2, with no clear D. Germline V CDR1 and CDR2: SGHVS, FQNEAQ. The CDR3 runs 14 residues. V was shortened by 5 bases and J by 4 bases, with 11 bases between the two germline ends. The CDR3 DNA reads TGTGCCAGCAGCCGAGCCGGGTCCACCGGGGAGCTGTTTTTT. Encoded protein: CASSRAGSTGELFF.

This chain links TRBV28 with TRBJ1-2; possible D gene TRBD1, 5 bases. Per the germline V gene, CDR1 is MDHEN and CDR2 is SYDVKM. Trimming removed 5 bases at V and 4 bases at J, with 20 bases between. The CDR3 is made up of 16 amino acids. CDR3 nucleotide sequence: TGTGCCAGCAGTGTCGGGGGGTTACAGGACACCTATGGCTACACCTTC. This codes for CASSVGGLQDTYGYTF.

This chain uses TRBV10-3 with TRBJ1-3; D uncertain. Germline V gene data show CDR1 as ENHRY and CDR2 as SYGVKD. Trimming shortened V by 3 bases and J by 4 bases, and 10 bases separated the two germline ends. The CDR3 totals 14 residues. DNA for the CDR3: TGTGCCATCAGTGATGTCCGGGGAGGAAACACCATATATTTT. It codes for CAISDVRGGNTIYF.

This rearrangement joins TRBV23-1 to TRBJ1-2; D is undetermined. TRBV23-1 is treated as an ORF (open reading frame) with a function not yet certain. The CDR3 length is 13 residues. V was pared by 10 bases and J by 7 bases, with 19 bases between. The CDR3 protein is CANSPPPLVGYTF. CDR3 DNA sequence: TGCGCCAACTCACCTCCCCCCTTGGTTGGCTACACCTTC.

The V gene is TRBV7-9, the J gene TRBJ1-2, with unresolved D. V lost 3 bases and J 8 bases, leaving 13 bases between the germline ends. Germline values: CDR1 SEHNR, CDR2 FQNEAQ (reference sequence). The CDR3 is made up of 13 amino acids. The CDR3 nucleotides read TGTGCCAGCAGCTTTGAGGATTACGGGGGCTACACCTTC. The encoded protein is CASSFEDYGGYTF.